The 3 T cell receptor beta chains below all came from one sample that was sequenced in a study of cytomegalovirus exposure and HLA in healthy donors. Using immunoSEQ multiplex PCR, the repertoire was profiled, and TCRdb retains in-frame clones only, with some absent. This table has approximately 190,000 clones, around 84% appearing once. Sequenced: PBMCs. The receptors come from a man between 18 and 35 years old in good health and CMV-seropositive.

The chain has TRBV29-1 and TRBJ1-2; 7 bases agree with TRBD1. The germline V gene encodes CDR1 SQVTM and CDR2 ANQGSEA. The junction had 11 bases not matched to a gene; V was cut back by 7 bases and J by 3 bases. The CDR3 totals 14 residues. The CDR3 coding sequence is TGCAGCGCCGTCTCGGACAGGCCGCACTATGGCTACACCTTC. It is translated as CSAVSDRPHYGYTF.

The gene calls are TRBV7-3 and TRBJ2-1; 15 nucleotides agree with TRBD2. CDR3 length: 22 amino acids. V shed 0 bases and J 5 bases; nucleotides not matched to a gene: 17. CDR1 and CDR2 from the germline V gene are SGHTA and FQGTGA. The CDR3 spells CASSLTRRGLAGGHRANNEQFF. The CDR3, as DNA: TGTGCCAGCAGCTTAACGCGGCGGGGACTAGCGGGAGGCCATCGGGCCAACAATGAGCAGTTCTTC.

This clone was seen only once. An end of the junction does not agree with germline; a read error may underlie this. V usage is TRBV9 and J usage is TRBJ2-5; 8 nucleotides match TRBD1. This CDR3 contains 15 residues. The germline V gene has CDR1 SGDLS and CDR2 YYNGEE. CDR3 sequence: CASSVGRTGQGTQYF. In DNA form, the CDR3 reads TGTGCCAGCAGCGTAGGTAGGACAGGGCAAGGGACCCAGTACTTC.